This TCR beta chain was identified during a study of T cell responses to AZD1222 COVID-19 vaccine. Study observations and caveats: Among the donors, most were white British and more were female, and clonal diversity was possibly underestimated. The span of vaccine-associated CD4 TCRs extended across spike, with dominance at 160-218 and 743-854.

The repertoire was sequenced with immunoSEQ multiplex PCR; TCRdb's copy has only in-frame clones and lacks some. Of approximately 140,000 clones listed, around nine tenths are singletons. With 2 bases removed from V and 7 bases from J, the gap between germline ends came to 9 bases. This CDR3 is built from 13 residues. Germline CDR1 is SEHNR and CDR2 is FQNEAQ (reference sequence). This clone was seen just once. Its specificity is not known. The TCR comes from an adult who received the AZD1222 COVID-19 vaccine. V is TRBV7-9 and J is TRBJ1-5; D not certain. Sequencing used peripheral blood, obtained 28 days after the second AZD1222 dose. The CDR3 DNA reads TGTGCCAGCAGCTTATGGGAGGGACAGCCCCAGCATTTT. Its protein product is CASSLWEGQPQHF.